A single sample gave rise to the 23 T cell receptor beta chains below, sequenced in a study of cytomegalovirus exposure and HLA in healthy donors. Use of 60 Vbeta and 13 Jbeta primers characterized the PCR. Libraries were prepared by immunoSEQ multiplex PCR; TCRdb keeps only in-frame clonotypes and omits some of them. The data show about 47,000 clones, and the top ten clones hold about a sixth. Sequencing was carried out using PBMCs. The source of these receptors is a male donor in good health and CMV-seronegative.

The genes are TRBV27 and TRBJ1-1, with unresolved D. The V gene lost 0 bases and the J gene lost 7 bases, with 18 bases spanning the gap. Germline-derived CDR1 and CDR2 are MNHEY and SMNVEV (reference sequence). The CDR3 sequence is 16 residues long. This chain's CDR3 is CASSLSRLRLSDEAFF. CDR3 in DNA: TGTGCCAGCAGTTTATCGCGTTTAAGGCTAAGCGATGAAGCTTTCTTT.

The chain has TRBV19 and TRBJ1-5, with D hard to call. The germline V and J ends were trimmed by 7 bases and 3 bases, with 16 bases remaining between them. CDR3 length: 15 amino acids. Germline V gene data show CDR1 as LNHDA and CDR2 as SQIVND (reference sequence). CDR3 amino acids: CASIRGNNVNQPQHF. CDR3 nucleotides: TGTGCCAGTATTAGAGGGAATAACGTCAATCAGCCCCAGCATTTT.

J is TRBJ1-3 and V is TRBV7-2, with D perhaps TRBD1 (6 bases). Trimming left V 1 base short and J 2 bases short, with 6 bases between. The germline V gene encodes CDR1 SGHTA and CDR2 FQGNSA. This CDR3 is 14 amino acids long. The CDR3 loop reads CASSLGQAGNTIYF. In DNA, the CDR3 is TGTGCCAGCAGCTTAGGACAGGCTGGAAACACCATATATTTT.

The V and J genes are TRBV19 and TRBJ2-7; 8 bases line up with TRBD2. V gave up 1 base and J gave up 4 bases; unmatched junction bases: 9. This CDR3 comprises 16 residues. Germline CDR1 and CDR2: LNHDA and SQIVND (reference sequence). CDR3 bases: TGTGCCAGTAGTATAGCCCTTGGCGGGGGGTCGTACGAGCAGTACTTC. It specifies CASSIALGGGSYEQYF.

This chain connects TRBV5-1 to TRBJ1-2, with D tentatively TRBD1 (5 bases). This CDR3 is built from 14 residues. Deletions cut 0 bases from V and 8 bases from J, with 14 bases between. Germline V gives CDR1 SGHRS, CDR2 YFSETQ. The CDR3 region is CASSLGDYKGGYTF. In nucleotides, the CDR3 is TGCGCCAGCAGCTTGGGGGACTATAAGGGAGGCTACACCTTC.

J is TRBJ2-7 and V is TRBV11-2, with 11 bases matching TRBD1. This CDR3 region has 16 residues. Germline loops: CDR1 SGHAT, CDR2 FQNNGV. Losses at the gene ends were 5 bases for V and 0 bases for J; bases not matched to a gene: 6. The DNA for the CDR3 is TGTGCCAGCAGCATTTCCGGGACAGGGGGCTCCTACGAGCAGTACTTC. This encodes CASSISGTGGSYEQYF.

This chain links TRBV13 with TRBJ1-5; unclear D gene. The CDR3 spans 15 residues. Trimming removed 0 bases at V and 9 bases at J, with 15 bases between. Germline V lookup: CDR1 PRHDT, CDR2 FYEKMQ (reference sequence). Written as DNA, the CDR3 is TGTGCCAGCAGCTTAGGCCACGGCTCCCCGGGGCCCCAGCATTTT. It is translated as CASSLGHGSPGPQHF.

This CDR3 is CASSQDGLQGINEAFF. DNA of the CDR3: TGCGCCAGCAGCCAAGACGGGCTACAGGGTATTAATGAAGCTTTCTTT. The chain joins TRBV4-3 to TRBJ1-1, with D possibly TRBD1 on 6 matching bases. The V and J ends lost 0 bases and 7 bases respectively, with 18 bases between them. Germline V lookup: CDR1 LGHNA, CDR2 YSLEER. The CDR3 loop spans 16 amino acids.

The chain uses TRBV15 and TRBJ2-1; 14 bases are a match to TRBD2. The CDR3 covers 22 residues. Trimming took 1 base from V and 9 from J; bases not matched to a gene: 23. The germline gives CDR1 LNHNV, CDR2 YYDKDF (reference sequence). In DNA form, the CDR3 reads TGTGCCACCAGCAGAGCACCGGGACTAGCGGGGGTAGGAAGATATAATGGCATTGAGCAGTTCTTC. The encoded protein is CATSRAPGLAGVGRYNGIEQFF.

The genes are TRBV6-5 and TRBJ1-2, with 9 bases matching TRBD1. J gave up 6 bases and V 2 bases, and 4 bases lay outside the gene matches. The CDR3 is 14 residues long. Germline CDR1 is MNHEY and CDR2 is SVGAGI. CDR3 sequence reads: CASSYLTGGNGYTF. The CDR3 DNA sequence: TGTGCCAGCAGTTACCTTACAGGGGGCAATGGCTACACCTTC.

CDR3 DNA: TGTGCCAGCAGCCCGGGGGATAGGAGGAAGCTATATGGCTACACCTTC. Protein: CASSPGDRRKLYGYTF. The chain recombines TRBV5-6 with TRBJ1-2, with D possibly TRBD1 on 5 matching bases. V gave up 4 bases and J gave up 5 bases, with 21 bases separating them. The length of the CDR3 is 16 residues. CDR1 is SGHDT and CDR2 is YYEEEE in the germline V gene.

The chain couples TRBV29-1 to TRBJ2-1; 9 bases are shared with TRBD2. CDR1 is SQVTM, CDR2 ANQGSEA, per germline. The V segment lost 3 bases and the J segment 3 bases; nucleotides outside the gene matches: 3. The CDR3 sequence is 14 residues long. In nucleotides, the CDR3 is TGCAGCGTTGACCCTAGCGGGGTCTACAATGAGCAGTTCTTC. Translating it yields CSVDPSGVYNEQFF.

This chain joins TRBV4-2 and TRBJ2-1; 9 bases line up with TRBD2. Losses at the gene ends were 0 bases for V and 7 bases for J; bases not matched to a gene: 16. The CDR3 loop spans 19 amino acids. Germline V gene sequence: CDR1 LGHNA, CDR2 YNFKEQ. CDR3 bases: TGTGCCAGCAGCCAAGAGGCGGGGGGGCCAGGGATGGTAGGTAATGAGCAGTTCTTC. The encoded protein is CASSQEAGGPGMVGNEQFF.

The chain carries TRBV30 and TRBJ1-4; 8 bases fit TRBD1. The CDR3 extends over 17 amino acids. Germline lookup yields CDR1 GTSNPN and CDR2 SVGIG (reference sequence). V gave up 5 bases and J gave up 0 bases; unmatched junction bases: 11. The CDR3 region has the DNA TGTGCCTGGGGCAACCCGGGACAGGCTGCAACTAATGAAAAACTGTTTTTT. Its translation is CAWGNPGQAATNEKLFF.

The J gene is TRBJ2-2, the V gene TRBV5-1; 7 bases are shared with TRBD1. The ends lost 4 bases at V and 4 bases at J; junction bases unmatched: 7. This CDR3 contains 15 residues. The germline gives CDR1 SGHRS, CDR2 YFSETQ. The CDR3 loop is CASSQDRVGTGELFF. CDR3 nucleotide sequence: TGCGCCAGCAGCCAAGACAGGGTTGGCACCGGGGAGCTGTTTTTT.

The chain is built from TRBV25-1 and TRBJ1-4; weak D call: TRBD1 (5 bases). CDR3 length equals 11 residues. The germline V gene encodes CDR1 MGHDK and CDR2 SYGVNS. The germline V and J ends were trimmed by 7 bases and 8 bases, with 8 bases remaining between them. In DNA form, the CDR3 reads TGTGCCAGCAACCCAGGGGAAAAACTGTTTTTT. It encodes CASNPGEKLFF.

The chain combines TRBV5-6 with TRBJ1-6, with 9 positions matching TRBD1. The CDR3 is made up of 15 amino acids. After removal of 6 bases from V and 10 bases from J, the junction contained 11 bases not matched to a gene. Germline CDR1 SGHDT, CDR2 YYEEEE. As DNA, the CDR3 is TGTGCCAGCACAACAGGGGGCGGAATCTTGTCACCCCTCCACTTT. Amino acids: CASTTGGGILSPLHF.

This sequence joins TRBV5-1 and TRBJ1-5; TRBD1 might be the D (6 bases). The CDR3 covers 16 residues. The V end was cut by 0 bases, the J end by 1 base, with 11 bases between. Germline V CDR1 and CDR2: SGHRS, YFSETQ. This chain's CDR3 is CASSLVGGASNQPQHF. CDR3 nucleotides: TGCGCCAGCAGCTTGGTTGGGGGGGCGAGCAATCAGCCCCAGCATTTT.

The chain recombines TRBV7-9 with TRBJ1-6; D might be TRBD1 (5 bases). The germline CDR1 and CDR2 sequences are SEHNR and FQNEAQ (reference sequence). Trimming cost V 5 bases and J 3 bases, with 14 bases left between them. The CDR3 sequence is 16 residues long. Here the CDR3 reads CASSQIRQGYNSPLHF. Here the CDR3 DNA reads TGTGCCAGCAGCCAGATTCGGCAGGGCTATAATTCACCCCTCCACTTT.

This chain connects TRBV7-2 to TRBJ2-5; the D gene is possibly TRBD1 (6 bases). Per the germline V gene, CDR1 is SGHTA and CDR2 is FQGNSA. V was shortened by 5 bases and J by 0 bases, with 7 bases between the two germline ends. This CDR3 is built from 13 residues. Written as DNA, the CDR3 is TGTGCCAGCAGCGGACAGTACCAAGAGACCCAGTACTTC. As protein: CASSGQYQETQYF.

The chain has TRBV15 and TRBJ2-1, with TRBD2 matching 8 bases. With V trimmed by 8 bases and J by 4 bases, 4 bases remained unmatched. This CDR3 is built from 13 residues. The germline V gene has CDR1 LNHNV and CDR2 YYDKDF (reference sequence). CDR3 in amino acids: CATGGGPYNEQFF. The CDR3 bases are TGTGCCACCGGCGGGGGGCCTTACAATGAGCAGTTCTTC.

V and J are TRBV19 and TRBJ2-1; 7 bases line up with TRBD2. CDR3 length: 17 amino acids. J was trimmed by 10 bases and V by 1 base; bases with no gene match: 16. Germline V gene sequence: CDR1 LNHDA, CDR2 SQIVND (reference sequence). CDR3 sequence: CASSIVSPHGAGKEQFF. In DNA, the CDR3 is TGTGCCAGTAGTATAGTGTCGCCACATGGAGCGGGGAAGGAGCAGTTCTTC.

The genes are TRBV4-1 and TRBJ1-1, with D perhaps TRBD1 (5 bases). Trimming shortened V by 0 bases and J by 2 bases, and 10 bases separated the two germline ends. Germline CDR1 is MGHRA and CDR2 is YSYEKL. This CDR3 spans 15 amino acids. Here the CDR3 DNA reads TGCGCCAGCAGCCAAGAAGGGGAGGAAAACACTGAAGCTTTCTTT. This translates into CASSQEGEENTEAFF.